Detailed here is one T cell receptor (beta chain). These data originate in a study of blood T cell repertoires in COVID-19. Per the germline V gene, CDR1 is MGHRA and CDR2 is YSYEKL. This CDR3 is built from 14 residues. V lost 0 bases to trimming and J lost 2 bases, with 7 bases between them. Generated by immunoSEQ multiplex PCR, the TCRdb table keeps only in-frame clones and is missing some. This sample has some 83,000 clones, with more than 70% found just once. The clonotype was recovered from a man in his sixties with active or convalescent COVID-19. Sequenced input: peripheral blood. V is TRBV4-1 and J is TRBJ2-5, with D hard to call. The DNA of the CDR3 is TGCGCCAGCAGCCAAGAGGCAGTTCAAGAGACCCAGTACTTC. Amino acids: CASSQEAVQETQYF.